This T cell receptor beta chain was sequenced during a study of cytomegalovirus exposure and HLA in healthy donors. This CDR3 contains 18 residues. CDR1 SGHRS and CDR2 YFSETQ come from the germline V gene. Unmatched junction bases numbered 8, after V lost 5 bases and J lost 0 bases. TCRdb's copy holds only in-frame clones and misses some; the assay was immunoSEQ multiplex PCR. The sample shows hundreds of thousands of clones, roughly 89% of them seen only once. The V and J genes are TRBV5-1 and TRBJ2-5, with 15 bases that match TRBD2. The sequenced sample was PBMCs. This TCR derives from a woman aged 18-35 years in good health and CMV-seronegative. This CDR3 is CASRRGGLAGGNQETQYF. CDR3 nucleotide sequence: TGCGCCAGCAGGCGGGGGGGACTAGCGGGAGGTAACCAAGAGACCCAGTACTTC.